These 32 T cell receptor beta chains were sequenced from one sample in a study of T-cell reconstitution after alpha-beta-depleted transplantation in children. Unique molecular identifiers were built into the TCRbeta library. TCRdb recomputed calls from the PCR reads with MiXCR, one row per CDR3 protein. Counted here are approximately 270,000 distinct CDR3 sequences, roughly 25% occurring once; the ten biggest clones make up 4.8%. Source: PBMCs, mostly from graft donor cells, taken 360 days after TCRalphabeta/CD19-depleted stem cell transplant. These receptors originate from a female patient aged 2-9 years who had a stem cell transplant for congenital amegakaryocytic thrombocytopenia, so the T cells may come from the graft donor.

The chain carries TRBV23-1 and TRBJ1-5; no reliable D call. TRBV23-1 is noted as an ORF with a role that remains uncertain. Trimming pared 5 bases from V and 9 bases from J, leaving 5 bases between. The length of the CDR3 is 10 residues. CDR3 sequence (DNA): TGCGCCAGCAGTATCCGGCCCCAGCATTTT. Translated, it gives CASSIRPQHF.

The chain recombines TRBV15 with TRBJ2-4, with 10 bases lining up with TRBD2. Germline-derived CDR1 and CDR2 are LNHNV and YYDKDF (reference sequence). V dropped 6 bases and J dropped 0; count of bases not matched to a gene: 14. The CDR3 covers 19 residues. DNA of the CDR3: TGTGCCACCAGTGCAACCGGGACTAGCGCCTATCTAGCCAAAAACATTCAGTACTTC. Translation gives CATSATGTSAYLAKNIQYF.

V usage is TRBV11-2 and J usage is TRBJ2-4; tentatively, D is TRBD2 (5 bases). CDR1 and CDR2 (germline): SGHAT, FQNNGV. The ends were cut back, 3 bases at V and 7 bases at J, with 13 bases in the middle. This CDR3 spans 14 amino acids. The CDR3 here is CASSFGGSANIQYF. The CDR3 coding sequence is TGTGCCAGCAGCTTCGGTGGGAGTGCCAACATTCAGTACTTC.

The chain carries TRBV20-1 and TRBJ2-2; TRBD2 aligns across 9 bases. There are 17 residues in the CDR3. The germline gives CDR1 DFQATT, CDR2 SNEGSKA (reference sequence). V was pared by 6 bases and J by 0 bases, with 11 bases of the junction left unmatched. The CDR3 sequence: CSAGTGRGGPNTGELFF. CDR3 DNA: TGCAGTGCCGGGACGGGGCGGGGGGGCCCGAACACCGGGGAGCTGTTTTTT.

This clonotype has a count of ten or more. The genes are TRBV3-1 and TRBJ1-6; D ambiguous. This CDR3 spans 13 amino acids. V lost 1 base and J lost 10, with 8 bases in between. CDR1 and CDR2 (germline): LGHDT, YNNKEL (reference sequence). Here the CDR3 DNA reads TGTGCCAGCAGCCAAGTGGTTGGATCACCCCTCCACTTT. This translates into CASSQVVGSPLHF.

The V gene is TRBV20-1, the J gene TRBJ2-7, with 9 bases fitting TRBD1. Germline V lookup: CDR1 DFQATT, CDR2 SNEGSKA (reference sequence). The CDR3 totals 15 residues. The ends lost 4 bases at V and 7 bases at J; junction bases unmatched: 14. The CDR3 DNA follows: TGCAGTGCTACAGAGTCCGGGACAGGGATACGAGAGCAGTACTTC. Protein product: CSATESGTGIREQYF.

This clonotype was picked up many times. One end of the junction is discordant with germline, which a read error may explain. J is TRBJ2-3 and V is TRBV6-1; D might be TRBD2 (6 bases). The V gene's germline CDR1 is MNHNS and CDR2 SASEGT. The CDR3 extends over 14 amino acids. The CDR3 DNA is TGTGCCAGCAGTCAAGCGGGTCTCACAGATACGCAGTATTTT. Encoded protein: CASSQAGLTDTQYF.

On this clonotype: Compared with germline, one end of the junction differs, possibly owing to a read error. The chain links TRBV28 to TRBJ2-7; D is unclear. The germline CDR1 and CDR2 sequences are MDHEN and SYDVKM. The CDR3 contains 13 residues. This CDR3 reads CASSSPSSHEQYF. CDR3 nucleotide sequence: TGTGCCAGCAGTTCTCCCTCCTCCCACGAGCAGTACTTC.

The rearrangement joins TRBV11-2 to TRBJ2-3; no clear D gene. Looked up from germline, CDR1 is SGHAT and CDR2 is FQNNGV. The CDR3 is 15 amino acids. The germline V and J ends were trimmed by 0 bases and 4 bases, with 11 bases remaining between them. The CDR3 DNA sequence: TGTGCCAGCAGCTTAGAGGGTATGATCGCAGATACGCAGTATTTT. Translation: CASSLEGMIADTQYF.

This clonotype was found many times. This chain joins TRBV12-3 or TRBV12-4 and TRBJ2-1; D gene unclear. The V end lost 6 bases, the J end lost 5 bases, and 5 bases lay between the germline ends. The CDR3 covers 11 residues. The CDR3: CASSHHNEQFF. The CDR3 DNA reads TGTGCCAGCAGCCACCACAATGAGCAGTTCTTC.

The chain uses TRBV25-1 and TRBJ2-1; possibly TRBD1 for D (6 bases). The V end was cut by 1 base, the J end by 10 bases, with 14 bases between. Germline values: CDR1 MGHDK, CDR2 SYGVNS. This CDR3 is 14 amino acids long. This CDR3 is CASSELRQGNEQFF. In DNA, the CDR3 is TGTGCCAGCAGTGAATTACGGCAGGGGAACGAGCAGTTCTTC.

This rearrangement joins TRBV4-3 to TRBJ2-3; D is unresolved. The germline V gene encodes CDR1 LGHNA and CDR2 YSLEER. The V gene lost 3 bases and the J gene lost 6 bases, with 10 bases spanning the gap. This CDR3 spans 13 amino acids. CDR3 amino acids: CASSQEIGDTQYF. The CDR3 coding sequence is TGCGCCAGCAGCCAGGAGATCGGGGATACGCAGTATTTT.

V usage is TRBV5-8 and J usage is TRBJ1-1; D is perhaps TRBD1 (6 bases). Trimming removed 0 bases at V and 4 bases at J, with 16 bases between. The V gene's germline CDR1 is SGHTS and CDR2 YDEGEE. The CDR3 runs 16 residues. CDR3 in amino acids: CASSLEVGVGGTEAFF. CDR3 DNA sequence: TGTGCCAGCAGCTTGGAGGTTGGGGTAGGGGGCACTGAAGCTTTCTTT.

The rearrangement joins TRBV3-1 to TRBJ2-3; TRBD1 might be the D (5 bases). CDR3 size: 14 residues. V lost 0 bases to trimming and J lost 3 bases, with 7 bases between them. The germline V gene has CDR1 LGHDT and CDR2 YNNKEL (reference sequence). The CDR3 reads CASSQDRATDTQYF. In DNA, the CDR3 is TGTGCCAGCAGCCAAGACAGGGCGACAGATACGCAGTATTTT.

V and J are TRBV14 and TRBJ2-7; perhaps TRBD1 as D (5 bases). The CDR3 is 16 residues long. Per the germline V gene, CDR1 is SGHDN and CDR2 is FVKESK. Between the trimmed V and J ends, which lost 0 bases and 5 bases, there was a span of 17 bases. CDR3 nucleotides: TGTGCCAGCAGCCAAGATCTTGGGGCCCGTACCGACGAGCAGTACTTC. This translates into CASSQDLGARTDEQYF.

Only a few counts were recorded for this clonotype. The V call is TRBV28, the J call TRBJ1-5; TRBD1 might be the D (5 bases). V was cut by 1 base and J by 2 bases, with 9 bases left in between. CDR3 length: 15 residues. Germline lookup yields CDR1 MDHEN and CDR2 SYDVKM. The DNA for the CDR3 is TGTGCCAGCAGTTTATACAGGATCGGCAATCAGCCCCAGCATTTT. Translated, it gives CASSLYRIGNQPQHF.

V is TRBV29-1 and J is TRBJ2-3; D possibly corresponds to TRBD1 (5 bases). Germline CDR1 reads SQVTM; CDR2 reads ANQGSEA. The V end was cut by 3 bases, the J end by 4 bases, with 11 bases between. The CDR3 covers 13 residues. CDR3 protein: CSVDQGRADTQYF. CDR3 sequence (DNA): TGCAGCGTTGACCAGGGAAGGGCAGATACGCAGTATTTT.

The table lists this clonotype with a few counts. V gene TRBV6-1 combines with J gene TRBJ2-3; TRBD1 might be the D (5 bases). The CDR3 runs to 14 residues. CDR1 and CDR2 (germline): MNHNS, SASEGT. Trimming took off 2 bases at V and 6 bases at J, with 12 bases between the two ends. This chain's CDR3 is CASSERGRLDTQYF. The DNA for the CDR3 is TGTGCCAGCAGTGAAAGGGGAAGGTTGGATACGCAGTATTTT.

The CDR3 DNA reads as TGTGCCAGCTCACCACCGTCTATCGGGGGGGCTTGGAATGAGCAGTTCTTC. Translated, it gives CASSPPSIGGAWNEQFF. V is TRBV18 and J is TRBJ2-1, with 8 positions matching TRBD2. Trimming at V came to 0 bases and at J to 7 bases, leaving 11 bases not matched to a gene. CDR1 is KGHSH, CDR2 LQKENI, per germline. The CDR3 contains 17 residues.

This clonotype was picked up a small number of times. The J gene is TRBJ1-2, the V gene TRBV5-1; a possible D gene is TRBD1 (5 bases). The CDR3 is made up of 16 amino acids. Trimming pared 5 bases from V and 8 bases from J, leaving 25 bases between. CDR1 is SGHRS and CDR2 is YFSETQ in the germline V gene. CDR3 nucleotide sequence: TGCGCCAGCAGATTTGGGCCGGGACCTTCCACGGGCGGCTACACCTTC. Translated, it gives CASRFGPGPSTGGYTF.

J is TRBJ2-7 and V is TRBV2; D uncertain. Germline lookup yields CDR1 SNHLY and CDR2 FYNNEI. Trimming stripped 10 bases from V and 9 bases from J, with 16 bases between. CDR3 length: 11 amino acids. For the CDR3, the DNA is TGTGCCACCGCCGTCGAATGGCGGCAGTACTTC. Encoded protein: CATAVEWRQYF.

This chain links TRBV12-3 or TRBV12-4 with TRBJ1-5; a possible D gene is TRBD1 (5 bases). The CDR3 runs to 14 residues. Trimming pared 1 base from V and 5 bases from J, leaving 9 bases between. The CDR3 reads CASSLGGRYQPQHF. The CDR3 coding sequence is TGTGCCAGCAGTTTAGGGGGACGGTATCAGCCCCAGCATTTT.

The CDR3 DNA reads as TGTGCCTGGAGTTTTTATGGAAACGAGCAGTACTTC. It yields the protein CAWSFYGNEQYF. The chain has TRBV30 and TRBJ2-7; D uncertain. V was shortened by 2 bases and J by 5 bases, with 10 bases between the two germline ends. The CDR3 spans 12 residues. Per germline, CDR1 GTSNPN and CDR2 SVGIG (reference sequence).

The chain carries TRBV20-1 and TRBJ2-3; 9 nucleotides line up with TRBD2. Per germline, CDR1 DFQATT and CDR2 SNEGSKA (reference sequence). J lost 0 bases, V lost 6 bases, and 4 bases had no gene match. The CDR3 totals 14 residues. CDR3 sequence reads: CSAQAGGSTDTQYF. The CDR3 DNA follows: TGCAGTGCCCAAGCGGGAGGAAGCACAGATACGCAGTATTTT.

Ten or more counts support this clonotype. V gene TRBV20-1 combines with J gene TRBJ2-5; 9 bases are shared with TRBD1. The CDR3 contains 20 residues. Looked up from germline, CDR1 is DFQATT and CDR2 is SNEGSKA (reference sequence). The junction had 20 bases not matched to a gene; V was cut back by 0 bases and J by 3 bases. This chain's CDR3 is CSARDGYGTGLPAFKETQYF. CDR3 bases: TGCAGTGCTAGAGATGGGTATGGGACAGGGCTCCCCGCCTTTAAAGAGACCCAGTACTTC.

V usage is TRBV6-2 or TRBV6-3 and J usage is TRBJ2-7, with 8 nucleotides matching TRBD1. The J segment lost 2 bases and the V segment lost 2 bases, leaving 8 bases of the junction unmatched. This CDR3 comprises 16 residues. In germline, CDR1 is MNHEY, CDR2 SVGEGT. CDR3 DNA: TGTGCCAGCAGTTACCCGACAGGGGCCATGGCCTACGAGCAGTACTTC. Encoded protein: CASSYPTGAMAYEQYF.

The rearrangement links TRBV6-5 to TRBJ1-2, with a possible D match to TRBD1 (6 bases). There are 15 residues in the CDR3. Per germline, CDR1 MNHEY and CDR2 SVGAGI. V gave up 0 bases and J gave up 3 bases, with 11 bases separating them. The CDR3 DNA follows: TGTGCCAGCAGTTACTCGCAGGGGCGCGACTATGGCTACACCTTC. This sequence encodes CASSYSQGRDYGYTF.

The V gene is TRBV28, the J gene TRBJ2-3; no firm D call. The CDR3 has 11 residues. V was clipped by 3 bases and J by 10 bases, with 8 bases between them. Germline V gene lookup returns CDR1 MDHEN and CDR2 SYDVKM. This CDR3 is CASSLCLSQYF. The CDR3 DNA sequence: TGTGCCAGCAGTTTGTGCCTGTCGCAGTATTTT.

This clonotype has more than one count but fewer than ten. J is TRBJ2-6 and V is TRBV10-3; the D gene is possibly TRBD1 (5 bases). V was trimmed by 3 bases and J by 2 bases, leaving 14 bases between them. Germline values: CDR1 ENHRY, CDR2 SYGVKD. This CDR3 region has 17 residues. The CDR3 sequence is CAISDSTERTGANVLTF. The CDR3, as DNA: TGTGCCATCAGTGACTCGACAGAAAGGACTGGGGCCAACGTCCTGACTTTC.

The chain is built from TRBV4-1 and TRBJ2-5; D is unresolved. The CDR3 contains 13 residues. The ends were cut back, 2 bases at V and 1 base at J, with 5 bases in the middle. Germline V gives CDR1 MGHRA, CDR2 YSYEKL. The CDR3 DNA is TGCGCCAGCAGCCAACTCTCCCAAGAGACCCAGTACTTC. As protein: CASSQLSQETQYF.

The chain combines TRBV12-3 or TRBV12-4 with TRBJ2-7; D is perhaps TRBD1 or TRBD2 (5 bases each). CDR3 length: 14 amino acids. With 2 bases removed from V and 2 bases from J, the gap between germline ends came to 10 bases. The CDR3 sequence: CASSLWGPAYEQYF. CDR3 DNA: TGTGCCAGCAGTTTATGGGGACCGGCCTACGAGCAGTACTTC.

The chain joins TRBV4-3 to TRBJ1-5; D remains ambiguous. V was trimmed by 0 bases and J by 0 bases, leaving 6 bases between them. CDR1 is LGHNA, CDR2 YSLEER, per germline. The CDR3 is 15 residues long. CDR3 bases: TGCGCCAGCAGCCAAGATGCAAATAGCAATCAGCCCCAGCATTTT. This codes for CASSQDANSNQPQHF.